The clone carrying this T cell receptor beta chain was seen many times. Its antigen is not known. The data are from a study of spatial heterogeneity in lung cancer. TCRdb redid the calling of the 5' RACE reads with MiXCR, one entry per CDR3 protein. This table holds around 21,000 distinct CDR3 sequences, around 4.8% found once. The CDR3 contains 13 residues. V shed 5 bases and J 11 bases; nucleotides not matched to a gene: 9. Germline CDR1 is KGHSH and CDR2 is LQKENI. This sample's time point: sample taken at primary tumor resection. Samples were obtained from approximately 72 donors, all untreated early-stage non-small cell lung cancer patients. The authors sequenced whole RNA from tumor, nontumor lung or frozen PBMC without sorting. Study-wide points: Expanded alpha and beta TCR counts within tumors tracked tumor mutation counts.

The receptor was derived from a male donor with early-stage non-small cell lung cancer. This specimen consisted of lung tumor tissue, obtained at surgery. The chain couples TRBV18 to TRBJ2-7; 10 bases map to TRBD1. The CDR3 here is CASSRTEGQGKYF. In DNA form, the CDR3 reads TGTGCCAGCTCAAGAACAGAGGGACAGGGGAAGTACTTC.